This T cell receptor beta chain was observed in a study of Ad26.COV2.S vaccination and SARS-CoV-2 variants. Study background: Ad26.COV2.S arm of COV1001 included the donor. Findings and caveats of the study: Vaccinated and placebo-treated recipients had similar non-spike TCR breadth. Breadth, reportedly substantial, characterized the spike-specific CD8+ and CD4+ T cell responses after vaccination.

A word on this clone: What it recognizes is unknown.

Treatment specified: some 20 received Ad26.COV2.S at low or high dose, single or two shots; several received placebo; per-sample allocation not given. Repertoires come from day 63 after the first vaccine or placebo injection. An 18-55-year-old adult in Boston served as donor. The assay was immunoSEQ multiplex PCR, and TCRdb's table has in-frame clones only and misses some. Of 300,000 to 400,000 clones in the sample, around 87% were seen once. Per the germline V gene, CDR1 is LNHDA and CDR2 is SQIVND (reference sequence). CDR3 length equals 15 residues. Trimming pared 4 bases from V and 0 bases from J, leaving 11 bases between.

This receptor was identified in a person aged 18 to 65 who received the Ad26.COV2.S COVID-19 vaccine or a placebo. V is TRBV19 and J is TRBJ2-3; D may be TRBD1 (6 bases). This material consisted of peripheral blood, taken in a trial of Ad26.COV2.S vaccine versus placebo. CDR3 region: CASSRQALSTDTQYF. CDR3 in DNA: TGTGCCAGTAGTAGACAGGCGCTTAGCACAGATACGCAGTATTTT.